Shown below are 30 T cell receptor beta chains from a single sample sequenced in a study of regulatory T cells in long-lasting Graves disease. Combining iRepertoire HTBI primers with Arm-PCR of CDR3 regions, the authors built TCR beta libraries. TCRdb reprocessed the multiplex PCR reads via MiXCR and lists one record per CDR3 protein. The table records 620,000 or so distinct CDR3 sequences, around 15% of them present only once. Time point of the sample: newly diagnosed GD, antithyroid drugs for less than 3 months. After RNA was extracted from PBMCs, the TCR library was made from it. The same data also went into a second study, on T cells in Graves' hyperthyroidism and ophthalmopathy.

The sample in question was peripheral blood mononuclear cells (PBMCs), obtained at new diagnosis, from a patient treated with antithyroid drugs. Source of these receptors: a woman aged 25 to 39 with Graves disease.

On this clonotype itself: A much larger clone is a single base away; this may be a read error. J is TRBJ1-3 and V is TRBV7-2; maybe TRBD1 (5 bases). Germline-derived CDR1 and CDR2 are SGHTA and FQGNSA. The ends were cut back, 7 bases at V and 0 bases at J, with 13 bases in the middle. The CDR3 loop spans 15 amino acids. The chain's CDR3 is CASNPQQGSGNTIYF. The DNA for the CDR3 is TGTGCCAGCAACCCTCAGCAGGGCTCTGGAAACACCATATATTTT.

This clonotype was counted ten times or more. The CDR3 region is CASFRGLFSGANVLTF. For the CDR3, the DNA is TGTGCCAGCTTTAGGGGTTTGTTCTCTGGGGCCAACGTCCTGACTTTC. The rearrangement joins TRBV28 to TRBJ2-6, with D maybe TRBD1 (5 bases). The CDR3 has 16 residues. V dropped 8 bases and J dropped 0 bases, with 14 bases sitting between them. CDR1 is MDHEN, CDR2 SYDVKM, per germline.

Many counts were recorded for this clonotype. The chain uses TRBV30 and TRBJ1-2; TRBD1 is a possible D gene (5 bases). The CDR3 runs 11 residues. Germline V lookup: CDR1 GTSNPN, CDR2 SVGIG (reference sequence). Deletions cut 4 bases from V and 8 bases from J, with 11 bases between. The CDR3 nucleotides read TGTGCCTGGACTAGGGGTTACGGCTACACCTTC. Translated: CAWTRGYGYTF.

This sequence joins TRBV5-5 and TRBJ1-2; D remains ambiguous. The CDR3 has 13 residues. Germline loops: CDR1 SGHKS, CDR2 YYEKEE (reference sequence). Trimming took 4 bases from V and 5 from J, leaving 12 bases between them. Written as DNA, the CDR3 is TGTGCCAGCAGCACGGCACCAGATTATGGCTACACCTTC. Translated: CASSTAPDYGYTF.

A remark on this clonotype: A much larger clone is a single base away; this may be a read error. The J gene is TRBJ2-4, the V gene TRBV28, with D possibly matching TRBD2 (6 bases). The CDR3 spans 13 residues. The V end was cut by 11 bases, the J end by 5 bases, with 16 bases between. The V gene's germline CDR1 is MDHEN and CDR2 SYDVKM. CDR3 coding DNA: TGTGCCGGCCTCACGGAGGGAGAAAACATTCAGTACTTC. This codes for CAGLTEGENIQYF.

This clonotype showed up many times. The rearrangement joins TRBV28 to TRBJ2-5; weak D call: TRBD2 (5 bases). Per the germline V gene, CDR1 is MDHEN and CDR2 is SYDVKM. The CDR3 length is 14 residues. V dropped 2 bases and J dropped 1 base, with 8 bases sitting between them. DNA for the CDR3: TGTGCCAGCAGTTTAGTAGCGTCCCAAGAGACCCAGTACTTC. Amino acid sequence: CASSLVASQETQYF.

In this sample, this clonotype turned up many times. A read error is likely, as this CDR3 ends without the conserved phenylalanine or tryptophan. The DNA is left out, because the CDR3 cannot be placed on it with certainty; the CDR3 is given as TCRdb lists it. The V and J genes are TRBV27 and TRBJ1-2. The CDR3 sequence runs 10 residues, both termini included. Germline V gives CDR1 MNHEY, CDR2 SMNVEV (reference sequence). CDR3 residues: CASNTPSVRI.

This chain uses TRBV6-1 with TRBJ2-1; 14 nucleotides align to TRBD2. The CDR3 totals 15 residues. Germline CDR1 and CDR2: MNHNS and SASEGT. V was clipped by 7 bases and J by 4 bases; unmatched bases: 3. CDR3 loop: CASNRLAGGYNEQFF. As DNA, the CDR3 is TGTGCCAGCAACCGACTAGCGGGAGGGTACAATGAGCAGTTCTTC.

Ten or more counts support this clonotype. The chain uses TRBV28 and TRBJ1-1; 8 bases align to TRBD1. The CDR3 contains 12 residues. The V gene's germline CDR1 is MDHEN and CDR2 SYDVKM. V shed 2 bases and J 10 bases; nucleotides not matched to a gene: 3. For the CDR3, the DNA is TGTGCCAGCAGTTTAAGACAGGGGCCAGCTTTCTTT. Residues: CASSLRQGPAFF.

This clonotype was counted at least ten times. This chain joins TRBV28 and TRBJ1-5; D is perhaps TRBD1 (5 bases). The CDR3 is made up of 15 amino acids. Trimming removed 5 bases at V and 4 bases at J, with 15 bases between. CDR1 is MDHEN, CDR2 SYDVKM, per germline. The CDR3 region has the DNA TGTGCCAGCAGTCCGGGGGGGGTCGGGAATCAGCCCCAGCATTTT. It encodes CASSPGGVGNQPQHF.

Worth noting for this clonotype: This could be a read error, since a much larger clone is one nucleotide away. The CDR3 coding sequence is TGTGCCAGCAGCCAAGAGGCGGGCTACGAGCAGTACTTC. Its protein is CASSQEAGYEQYF. The chain carries TRBV4-2 and TRBJ2-7, with D perhaps matching TRBD2 (5 bases). Deletions cut 0 bases from V and 3 bases from J, with 6 bases between. The CDR3 consists of 13 residues. Germline CDR1 is LGHNA and CDR2 is YNFKEQ.

V and J are TRBV20-1 and TRBJ2-1, with 9 bases identical to TRBD2. Germline V gene data show CDR1 as DFQATT and CDR2 as SNEGSKA (reference sequence). The CDR3 runs 16 residues. V dropped 1 base and J dropped 2; count of bases not matched to a gene: 6. DNA for the CDR3: TGCAGTGCTAGAGCTTTAGCGGGAGTTCCCTACAATGAGCAGTTCTTC. It yields the protein CSARALAGVPYNEQFF.

Many counts were recorded for this clonotype. The genes are TRBV28 and TRBJ1-2, with TRBD1 matching 8 bases. The CDR3 has 14 amino acids. CDR1 and CDR2 (germline): MDHEN, SYDVKM. After removal of 3 bases from V and 7 bases from J, the junction contained 7 bases not matched to a gene. CDR3 in amino acids: CASSFSRGPGGYTF. The DNA of the CDR3 is TGTGCCAGCAGTTTCTCCAGGGGGCCCGGTGGCTACACCTTC.

Regarding this clonotype: One base away lies a much larger clone, so this may be a sequencing read error. The J gene is TRBJ2-3, the V gene TRBV3-1, with TRBD2 identical over 9 bases. The V gene's germline CDR1 is LGHDT and CDR2 YNNKEL (reference sequence). The CDR3 has 15 residues. In DNA, the CDR3 is TGTGTCAGCAGCCTAGCGGGACACACCACAGATACGCAGTATTTT. Amino acid sequence: CVSSLAGHTTDTQYF.

Note on this clonotype: A much larger clone differs from this one at a single base, so this may be a read error. The chain recombines TRBV12-5 with TRBJ2-1; D is possibly TRBD2 (5 bases). V lost 5 bases and J lost 6, with 14 bases in between. The germline gives CDR1 LGHNT, CDR2 FRNRAP. The CDR3 sequence is 14 residues long. The CDR3 sequence is CASGPGLGPNEQFF. The CDR3 DNA reads as TGTGCTAGTGGTCCAGGACTCGGACCCAATGAGCAGTTCTTC.

The rearrangement links TRBV12-3 or TRBV12-4 to TRBJ1-3; no firm D call. Trimming shortened V by 8 bases and J by 0 bases, and 8 bases separated the two germline ends. This CDR3 region has 13 residues. CDR3 sequence reads: CASASVSGNTIYF. In DNA form, the CDR3 reads TGTGCCAGCGCCTCGGTCTCTGGAAACACCATATATTTT.

V usage is TRBV27 and J usage is TRBJ1-2; perhaps TRBD1 as D (5 bases). The germline V and J ends were trimmed by 5 bases and 3 bases, with 13 bases remaining between them. Germline-derived CDR1 and CDR2 are MNHEY and SMNVEV (reference sequence). The CDR3 loop spans 14 amino acids. The CDR3 nucleotides read TGTGCCAGCAGTACCTCCAGGGTCCACTATGGCTACACCTTC. Its translation: CASSTSRVHYGYTF.

This clonotype came up a few times. The V gene is TRBV20-1, the J gene TRBJ2-1; a weak D match, TRBD1 (5 bases). Looked up from germline, CDR1 is DFQATT and CDR2 is SNEGSKA (reference sequence). Trimming took 0 bases from V and 6 from J, leaving 9 bases between them. CDR3 length equals 13 residues. DNA for the CDR3: TGCAGTGCTAGAGATAGGGGCACCAATGAGCAGTTCTTC. This codes for CSARDRGTNEQFF.

This chain connects TRBV7-9 to TRBJ2-4, with D unclear. The germline V gene encodes CDR1 SEHNR and CDR2 FQNEAQ (reference sequence). Trimming stripped 3 bases from V and 3 bases from J, with 12 bases between. CDR3 size: 15 residues. The CDR3 bases are TGTGCCAGCAGCTTTTATGAGATGGGCAAAAACATTCAGTACTTC. It yields the protein CASSFYEMGKNIQYF.

This clonotype showed up just a few times. This chain uses TRBV29-1 with TRBJ1-1, with D possibly TRBD1 on 6 matching bases. Trimming stripped 6 bases from V and 2 bases from J, with 16 bases between. The CDR3 contains 14 residues. Per germline, CDR1 SQVTM and CDR2 ANQGSEA. The CDR3 region is CSVGRGATNTEAFF. The CDR3 bases are TGCAGCGTAGGAAGGGGGGCGACTAACACTGAAGCTTTCTTT.

The chain employs TRBV6-1 and TRBJ2-1; 9 bases match TRBD1. The CDR3 is made up of 13 amino acids. Germline-derived CDR1 and CDR2 are MNHNS and SASEGT. After removal of 6 bases from V and 9 bases from J, the junction contained 6 bases not matched to a gene. CDR3 in DNA: TGTGCCAGCAGCGGGACAGGGCTTGGTGAGCAGTTCTTC. This codes for CASSGTGLGEQFF.

In this sample, this clonotype turned up many times. The V call is TRBV5-8, the J call TRBJ1-1, with 7 positions matching TRBD1. The length of the CDR3 is 12 residues. The trim removed 5 bases at V and 7 bases at J, leaving 5 bases unmatched. Germline CDR1 SGHTS, CDR2 YDEGEE. CDR3 residues: CASRGQPLEAFF. CDR3 bases: TGTGCCAGCAGGGGACAGCCCCTTGAAGCTTTCTTT.

This clonotype has at least ten counts. The genes are TRBV2 and TRBJ1-4, with D unclear. The V end was cut by 2 bases, the J end by 8 bases, with 15 bases between. CDR1 is SNHLY and CDR2 is FYNNEI in the germline V gene. CDR3 length: 15 residues. CDR3 sequence: CASSESIGLGEKLFF. CDR3 in DNA: TGTGCCAGCAGTGAAAGTATCGGACTGGGGGAAAAACTGTTTTTT.

CDR3 bases: TGTGCCATCAGTGTCGGACAGAGCTATGGCTACACCTTC. Protein: CAISVGQSYGYTF. The V and J genes are TRBV10-3 and TRBJ1-2; a possible D gene is TRBD1 (6 bases). Germline CDR1 ENHRY, CDR2 SYGVKD. V lost 4 bases and J 4 bases, leaving 10 bases between the germline ends. The CDR3 totals 13 residues.

This clonotype was seen repeatedly, ten times or more. The CDR3 bases are TGTGCCAGCAGTGAATTTGTGGGCGATCGGTATGGCTACACCTTC. Amino acids: CASSEFVGDRYGYTF. V and J are TRBV6-1 and TRBJ1-2; D is unresolved. This CDR3 spans 15 amino acids. Trimming took 2 bases from V and 5 from J, leaving 15 bases between them. Looked up from germline, CDR1 is MNHNS and CDR2 is SASEGT.

This clonotype was observed at least ten times. The chain couples TRBV29-1 to TRBJ1-2; weak D call: TRBD1 (6 bases). V shed 2 bases and J shed 7 bases, with 17 bases lying between them. CDR1 and CDR2 (germline): SQVTM, ANQGSEA. CDR3 length: 14 amino acids. CDR3 protein: CSVESWGAWRGYTF. In nucleotides, the CDR3 is TGCAGCGTTGAAAGTTGGGGGGCTTGGCGTGGCTACACCTTC.

This sequence joins TRBV7-9 and TRBJ2-3, with D tentatively TRBD1 (5 bases). Germline CDR1 is SEHNR and CDR2 is FQNEAQ (reference sequence). The germline V and J ends were trimmed by 8 bases and 5 bases, with 23 bases remaining between them. The CDR3 spans 16 residues. This chain's CDR3 is CASPPPTEGALDTQYF. In DNA form, the CDR3 reads TGTGCCAGCCCCCCCCCGACAGAAGGAGCCCTAGATACGCAGTATTTT.

The chain uses TRBV20-1 and TRBJ2-5; 7 bases fit TRBD1. Germline lookup yields CDR1 DFQATT and CDR2 SNEGSKA (reference sequence). The CDR3 is 13 residues long. Trimming took 6 bases from V and 5 from J; bases not matched to a gene: 9. In nucleotides, the CDR3 is TGCAGTGCCAAGCCCAGGGGGTTGGAGACCCAGTACTTC. Amino acid sequence: CSAKPRGLETQYF.

This clonotype was seen a few times. The rearrangement joins TRBV28 to TRBJ1-2, with 9 bases that match TRBD1. Germline V lookup: CDR1 MDHEN, CDR2 SYDVKM. The trim removed 7 bases at V and 4 bases at J, leaving 10 bases unmatched. The CDR3 contains 15 residues. This CDR3 reads CASTLRDRVVYGYTF. In nucleotides, the CDR3 is TGTGCCAGCACCTTAAGGGACAGGGTTGTCTATGGCTACACCTTC.

This clonotype was counted a few times. The V gene is TRBV2, the J gene TRBJ1-6; 8 bases agree with TRBD1. V dropped 10 bases and J dropped 10; count of bases not matched to a gene: 12. The V gene's germline CDR1 is SNHLY and CDR2 FYNNEI. This CDR3 is built from 14 residues. CDR3 nucleotide sequence: TGTGCCAACATTTCAGGACAGGGCAGCTCACCCCTCCACTTT. As protein: CANISGQGSSPLHF.